The rows below give T cell receptor beta chains drawn from one sample of a study of CD8 T cells in ankylosing spondylitis. TCRdb redid the calling of the 5' RACE reads with MiXCR, one entry per CDR3 protein. The table lists roughly 180,000 distinct CDR3 sequences, more than 9% of them singletons. Sequencing was done on a sample of blood, either unsorted or a sorted T cell fraction (not recorded which). These receptors all come from a male donor with ankylosing spondylitis or in good health (not recorded which). The CDR3 runs from the conserved cysteine through the conserved F or W. D genes are given only for firm matches. Where a row states a size, it is once, few, many or the class of an expanded clone; other rows omit it.

-,many,TRBV6-5,TRBJ1-1,TGTGCCAGCAGTTACTCGGGGATAGGGGGGACCATGAACACTGAAGCTTTCTTT,CASSYSGIGGTMNTEAFF
TRBD2,many,TRBV7-8,TRBJ2-1,TGTGCCAGCAGCCTTAGCGGGAGCCACAATGAGCAGTTCTTC,CASSLSGSHNEQFF
-,few,TRBV5-6,TRBJ2-1,TGTGCCAGCAGCTTATGGTTGGGCAATGAGCAGTTCTTC,CASSLWLGNEQFF
-,many,TRBV12-5,TRBJ1-4,TGTGCTAGTGGTTTGGCACAGTGGGATGAAAAACTGTTTTTT,CASGLAQWDEKLFF
TRBD1,many,TRBV25-1,TRBJ1-1,TGTGCCAGCAGGGACGACAGGGCCCATGAAGCTTTCTTT,CASRDDRAHEAFF
TRBD1,many,TRBV7-9,TRBJ1-2,TGTGCCAGCAGCTCAGGACAGGGAAACTATGGCTACACCTTC,CASSSGQGNYGYTF
-,many,TRBV20-1,TRBJ1-1,TGCAGTGCTTCGGGACTTCTTGTGGGAGAAGCTTTCTTT,CSASGLLVGEAFF
TRBD1,many,TRBV24-1,TRBJ1-2,TGTGCCACCAGTGATGGGACAGAGACTAACTATGGCTACACCTTC,CATSDGTETNYGYTF
-,many,TRBV12-3/TRBV12-4,TRBJ2-1,TGTGCCAGCAGTTTCCCCCCCCAGGTCGATGAGCAGTTCTTC,CASSFPPQVDEQFF
-,many,TRBV12-3/TRBV12-4,TRBJ2-3,TGTGCCAGCAGTTTAAGGGCAGCATCGCAGTATTTT,CASSLRAASQYF
TRBD1,many,TRBV5-1,TRBJ2-7,TGCGCCAGCAGCACAACCGGGACAGGCCCCTACGAGCAGTACTTC,CASSTTGTGPYEQYF
-,many,TRBV5-6,TRBJ1-1,TGTGCCAGCAGACCAACAGGTCTGAACACTGAAGCTTTCTTT,CASRPTGLNTEAFF
-,few,TRBV11-2,TRBJ2-1,TGTGCCAGCAGCTTAGGACTACTCGAGGTGAGTGAGCAGTTCTTC,CASSLGLLEVSEQFF
TRBD1,many,TRBV5-5,TRBJ2-2,TGTGCCAGCAGCTTGGTTGGGACAGGGGGCAACACCGGGGAGCTGTTTTTT,CASSLVGTGGNTGELFF
-,many,TRBV12-3/TRBV12-4,TRBJ1-1,TGTGCCAGCAGTTTCGGGGGAATGGCTGAAGCTTTCTTT,CASSFGGMAEAFF
TRBD1,few,TRBV12-3/TRBV12-4,TRBJ2-3,TGTGCCAGCAGCACAGGGGCCACAGATACGCAGTATTTT,CASSTGATDTQYF
TRBD2,many,TRBV6-2/TRBV6-3,TRBJ2-1,TGTGCCAGCAATTTAGCGGGAGGAGTGGATGAGCAGTTCTTC,CASNLAGGVDEQFF
-,few,TRBV10-3,TRBJ2-1,TGTGCCATCAGTGGGGGTGGTGAAGGGTCCTACAATGAGCAGTTCTTC,CAISGGGEGSYNEQFF
TRBD2,once,TRBV7-9,TRBJ2-7,TGTGCCAGCAGCTTTGTGACTAGCGGGTGGAGCATCTACGAGCAGTACTTC,CASSFVTSGWSIYEQYF
TRBD2,many,TRBV5-1,TRBJ2-1,TGCGCCAGCAGCTTCGGGTTGGCTAGCGGGGGAAATGAGCAGTTCTTC,CASSFGLASGGNEQFF
TRBD2,many,TRBV12-3/TRBV12-4,TRBJ2-5,TGTGCCAGCAGTTCTCGGACTAGTCGGGAGACCCAGTACTTC,CASSSRTSRETQYF
TRBD1,many,TRBV5-1,TRBJ2-5,TGCGCCAGCAGCTGGACAGGACACCAAGAGACCCAGTACTTC,CASSWTGHQETQYF
-,-,TRBV4-3,TRBJ1-6,TGCGCCAGCAGCCAAGAATGGGCGGTTAATTCACCCCTCCACTTT,CASSQEWAVNSPLHF
TRBD2,many,TRBV5-1,TRBJ2-1,TGCGCCAGCAGCACCGGGACAGCTAGCGGGAGGACCTTCAATGAGCAGTTCTTC,CASSTGTASGRTFNEQFF
TRBD2,many,TRBV11-2,TRBJ2-7,TGTGCCAGCAGTCGAAGTACTAGCGGGGTGAACTACGAGCAGTACTTC,CASSRSTSGVNYEQYF
TRBD1,many,TRBV6-1,TRBJ1-4,TGTGCCAGCAGGGAAGGGGGCAGGGCGGTTGAAAAACTGTTTTTT,CASREGGRAVEKLFF
-,many,TRBV20-1,TRBJ2-1,TGCAGTGCTAGAGATACTCAGACTGTCTACAATGAGCAGTTCTTC,CSARDTQTVYNEQFF